These 21 T cell receptor beta chains originate from one sample sequenced in a study of cytomegalovirus exposure and HLA in healthy donors. In the PCR, 60 Vbeta and 13 Jbeta primers were used. Generated by immunoSEQ multiplex PCR, the TCRdb table keeps only in-frame clones and is missing some. This sample has around 92,000 clones, with over 75% found just once. Source material: PBMCs. These receptors were taken from a female donor in good health and CMV-seropositive.

This chain uses TRBV5-1 with TRBJ1-6, with D possibly being TRBD1 (5 bases). This CDR3 spans 15 amino acids. Trimming removed 0 bases from V and 8 bases from J, with 12 bases in between. CDR1 is SGHRS, CDR2 YFSETQ, per germline. The CDR3 loop is CASSLVGGEDSPLHF. CDR3 nucleotide sequence: TGCGCCAGCAGCTTGGTCGGGGGAGAGGATTCACCCCTCCACTTT.

V and J are TRBV5-1 and TRBJ1-2; D is uncertain. The CDR3 is made up of 14 amino acids. Germline V gene sequence: CDR1 SGHRS, CDR2 YFSETQ. V lost 0 bases to trimming and J lost 2 bases, with 8 bases between them. DNA for the CDR3: TGCGCCAGCAGCTTGGATGGCAGGAACTATGGCTACACCTTC. As protein: CASSLDGRNYGYTF.

The chain couples TRBV11-3 to TRBJ2-3, with 11 bases fitting TRBD2. The CDR3 has 16 amino acids. The V and J ends lost 5 bases and 2 bases, in that order; junction bases with no gene match: 6. The V gene's germline CDR1 is SGHNT and CDR2 YENEEA. CDR3 region: CASSGTSGDPTDTQYF. CDR3 in DNA: TGTGCCAGCAGCGGGACTAGCGGAGACCCCACAGATACGCAGTATTTT.

The chain links TRBV5-5 to TRBJ1-1; D uncertain. CDR1 and CDR2 from the germline V gene are SGHKS and YYEKEE (reference sequence). The CDR3 covers 18 residues. Trimming removed 4 bases from V and 3 bases from J, with 25 bases in between. The CDR3 sequence: CASSPISYAYGLHTEAFF. In DNA, the CDR3 is TGTGCCAGCAGCCCCATTTCGTACGCCTACGGTCTTCACACTGAAGCTTTCTTT.

The chain has TRBV5-1 and TRBJ2-7, with a tentative D call TRBD1 (5 bases). V lost 8 bases and J lost 2, with 17 bases in between. CDR1 SGHRS and CDR2 YFSETQ come from the germline V gene. The CDR3 runs 14 residues. CDR3 in DNA: TGCGCCAGTCACAGACCACAGGATCCCTACGAGCAGTACTTC. It translates to CASHRPQDPYEQYF. The whole variable domain, filled in from reference TRBV5-1 and TRBJ2-7, reads KAGVTQTPRYLIKTRGQQVTLSCSPISGHRSVSWYQQTPGQGLQFLFEYFSETQRNKGNFPGRFSGRQFSNSRSEMNVSTLELGDSALYLCASHRPQDPYEQYFGPGTRLTVT.

The chain joins TRBV4-1 to TRBJ1-5, with TRBD1 identical over 7 bases. Germline assignment: CDR1 MGHRA and CDR2 YSYEKL. Trimming removed 1 base from V and 1 base from J; junction bases left unmatched: 10. The CDR3 contains 18 residues. CDR3 coding DNA: TGCGCCAGCAGCCAAGCCGGGGACAGAGTGGTAAGCAATCAGCCCCAGCATTTT. This codes for CASSQAGDRVVSNQPQHF.

The chain joins TRBV27 to TRBJ2-7; D is unresolved. Trimming pared 0 bases from V and 3 bases from J, leaving 9 bases between. From germline, CDR1 is MNHEY and CDR2 SMNVEV (reference sequence). The CDR3 is 14 residues long. The CDR3 region is CASSLSITGYEQYF. The CDR3 DNA reads TGTGCCAGCAGTTTATCTATCACTGGCTACGAGCAGTACTTC.

The J gene is TRBJ1-5, the V gene TRBV2, with D possibly matching TRBD1 (6 bases). Germline CDR1 SNHLY, CDR2 FYNNEI. The CDR3 loop spans 14 amino acids. Trimming took 5 bases from V and 3 from J, leaving 11 bases between them. CDR3 sequence (DNA): TGTGCCAGCAGTCTACAGGGATACAATCAGCCCCAGCATTTT. This sequence encodes CASSLQGYNQPQHF. Drawing the rest from reference TRBV2 and TRBJ1-5, the complete variable domain is EPEVTQTPSHQVTQMGQEVILRCVPISNHLYFYWYRQILGQKVEFLVSFYNNEISEKSEIFDDQFSVERPDGSNFTLKIRSTKLEDSAMYFCASSLQGYNQPQHFGDGTRLSIL.

V usage is TRBV7-6 and J usage is TRBJ2-1; 8 positions agree with TRBD2. The germline CDR1 and CDR2 sequences are SGHVS and FNYEAQ. The CDR3 loop spans 15 amino acids. V shed 6 bases and J 0 bases; nucleotides not matched to a gene: 4. The CDR3 nucleotides read TGTGCCAGCAGAGGAAGCGGGAGCTCCTACAATGAGCAGTTCTTC. It yields the protein CASRGSGSSYNEQFF.

This chain joins TRBV28 and TRBJ2-3; weak D call: TRBD1 (6 bases). The CDR3 consists of 14 residues. Trimming left V 3 bases short and J 7 bases short, with 14 bases between. CDR1 and CDR2 from the germline V gene are MDHEN and SYDVKM. The CDR3, as DNA: TGTGCCAGCAGTTTGTCCAGGGGACGAAATACGCAGTATTTT. This sequence encodes CASSLSRGRNTQYF.

J is TRBJ2-7 and V is TRBV29-1; no firm D call. The CDR3 has 11 residues. Germline-derived CDR1 and CDR2 are SQVTM and ANQGSEA. The V and J ends lost 1 base and 7 bases respectively, with 8 bases between them. CDR3 protein: CSVEVRLEQYF. The CDR3 coding sequence is TGCAGCGTTGAAGTCAGGCTAGAGCAGTACTTC.

This rearrangement joins TRBV19 to TRBJ2-1, with 9 bases matching TRBD1. The CDR3 has 15 amino acids. Germline V CDR1 and CDR2: LNHDA, SQIVND (reference sequence). V gave up 4 bases and J gave up 7 bases; unmatched junction bases: 8. CDR3 sequence reads: CASSTPGTGTNEQFF. CDR3 coding DNA: TGTGCCAGTAGTACCCCCGGGACAGGGACAAATGAGCAGTTCTTC.

The J gene is TRBJ1-1, the V gene TRBV19; D is unresolved. The CDR3 runs to 13 residues. Germline lookup yields CDR1 LNHDA and CDR2 SQIVND (reference sequence). Trimming cost V 3 bases and J 5 bases, with 10 bases left between them. CDR3 nucleotides: TGTGCCAGTAGTATGCTCGGGGATACTGAAGCTTTCTTT. Encoded protein: CASSMLGDTEAFF.

This clone was seen just once. V is TRBV5-6 and J is TRBJ1-2; TRBD1 agrees at 12 bases. CDR3 length: 16 amino acids. The ends lost 4 bases at V and 2 bases at J; junction bases unmatched: 6. Germline V gene lookup returns CDR1 SGHDT and CDR2 YYEEEE. The chain's CDR3 is CASSVTGTGGNYGYTF. The CDR3, as DNA: TGTGCCAGCAGCGTAACCGGGACAGGGGGCAACTATGGCTACACCTTC.

The V call is TRBV30, the J call TRBJ1-4, with D maybe TRBD1 (6 bases). The germline V gene encodes CDR1 GTSNPN and CDR2 SVGIG (reference sequence). The CDR3 consists of 12 residues. V lost 1 base and J lost 7, with 7 bases in between. The CDR3 loop is CAWSEGGEKLFF. The CDR3 DNA follows: TGTGCCTGGAGTGAAGGGGGTGAAAAACTGTTTTTT.

This chain joins TRBV19 and TRBJ2-3; D may be TRBD1 (6 bases). V dropped 3 bases and J dropped 3 bases, with 13 bases sitting between them. Germline CDR1 is LNHDA and CDR2 is SQIVND (reference sequence). The CDR3 has 15 residues. This CDR3 reads CASSITTGGTDTQYF. CDR3 sequence (DNA): TGTGCCAGTAGTATTACGACAGGTGGTACAGATACGCAGTATTTT.

Remarks on this clone: Mismatch with germline at one junction end may stem from a read error. The rearrangement links TRBV7-9 to TRBJ1-4, with 10 positions matching TRBD1. The germline CDR1 and CDR2 sequences are SEHNR and FQNEAQ (reference sequence). The CDR3 runs to 17 residues. The CDR3 coding sequence is TGTTCCAGCAGCTTAGGGACAGGGGTCACAACTAATGAAAAACTGTTTTTT. Protein sequence: CSSSLGTGVTTNEKLFF.

This clone turned up a few times. The rearrangement links TRBV7-2 to TRBJ1-1; the D gene is possibly TRBD1 (6 bases). Deletions cut 1 base from V and 3 bases from J, with 9 bases between. The germline V gene encodes CDR1 SGHTA and CDR2 FQGNSA. The CDR3 runs 14 residues. CDR3: CASSLGPGDTEAFF. The DNA of the CDR3 is TGTGCCAGCAGCTTAGGCCCAGGGGACACTGAAGCTTTCTTT. The full variable domain, rest sourced from reference TRBV7-2 and TRBJ1-1, is GAGVSQSPSNKVTEKGKDVELRCDPISGHTALYWYRQSLGQGLEFLIYFQGNSAPDKSGLPSDRFSAERTGGSVSTLTIQRTQQEDSAVYLCASSLGPGDTEAFFGQGTRLTVV.

The CDR3 region is CASSVGPLTGGNEKLFF. The CDR3 DNA sequence: TGTGCCAGCAGCGTAGGGCCCTTGACAGGGGGGAATGAAAAACTGTTTTTT. V and J are TRBV9 and TRBJ1-4, with 9 bases identical to TRBD1. V gave up 0 bases and J gave up 5 bases; unmatched junction bases: 8. The CDR3 contains 17 residues. Germline V gene lookup returns CDR1 SGDLS and CDR2 YYNGEE.

The chain combines TRBV5-1 with TRBJ1-6, with a possible D match to TRBD1 (6 bases). Trimming removed 0 bases at V and 5 bases at J, with 9 bases between. CDR3 length: 15 residues. CDR1 and CDR2 (germline): SGHRS, YFSETQ. CDR3 DNA: TGCGCCAGCAGCTTGGTGGACAGAGATAATTCACCCCTCCACTTT. Translated: CASSLVDRDNSPLHF. Full variable domain (rest looked up from reference TRBV5-1 and TRBJ1-6): KAGVTQTPRYLIKTRGQQVTLSCSPISGHRSVSWYQQTPGQGLQFLFEYFSETQRNKGNFPGRFSGRQFSNSRSEMNVSTLELGDSALYLCASSLVDRDNSPLHFGNGTRLTVT.

The chain joins TRBV9 to TRBJ2-1; D not certain. V lost 3 bases to trimming and J lost 1 base, with 11 bases between them. Germline-derived CDR1 and CDR2 are SGDLS and YYNGEE. The CDR3 runs to 15 residues. Here the CDR3 DNA reads TGTGCCAGCAGCGGGGCAGGTTCATCCTACAATGAGCAGTTCTTC. Protein: CASSGAGSSYNEQFF.